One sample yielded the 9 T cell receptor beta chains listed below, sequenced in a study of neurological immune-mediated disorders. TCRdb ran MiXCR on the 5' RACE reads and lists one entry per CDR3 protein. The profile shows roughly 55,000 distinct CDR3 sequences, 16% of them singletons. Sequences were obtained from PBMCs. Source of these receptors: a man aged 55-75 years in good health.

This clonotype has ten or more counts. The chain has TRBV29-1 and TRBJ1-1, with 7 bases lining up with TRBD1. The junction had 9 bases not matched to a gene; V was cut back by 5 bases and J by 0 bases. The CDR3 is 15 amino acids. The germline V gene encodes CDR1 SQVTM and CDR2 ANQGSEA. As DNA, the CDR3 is TGCAGCGTTAAAAAGCGGGACAGCCTGAACACTGAAGCTTTCTTT. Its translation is CSVKKRDSLNTEAFF.

CDR3 nucleotides: TGTGCCAGCAGCGTAGATGAGGGAGCCTACGAGCAGTACTTC. Encoded protein: CASSVDEGAYEQYF. The chain couples TRBV9 to TRBJ2-7, with D maybe TRBD2 (5 bases). The CDR3 spans 14 residues. V lost 0 bases and J 2 bases, leaving 9 bases between the germline ends. CDR1 and CDR2 (germline): SGDLS, YYNGEE.

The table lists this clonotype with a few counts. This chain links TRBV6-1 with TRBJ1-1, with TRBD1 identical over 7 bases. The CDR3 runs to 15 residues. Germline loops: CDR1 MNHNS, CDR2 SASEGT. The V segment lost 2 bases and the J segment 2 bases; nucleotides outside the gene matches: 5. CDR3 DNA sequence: TGTGCCAGCAGTGAACCCCGACAGGGAAACACTGAAGCTTTCTTT. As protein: CASSEPRQGNTEAFF.

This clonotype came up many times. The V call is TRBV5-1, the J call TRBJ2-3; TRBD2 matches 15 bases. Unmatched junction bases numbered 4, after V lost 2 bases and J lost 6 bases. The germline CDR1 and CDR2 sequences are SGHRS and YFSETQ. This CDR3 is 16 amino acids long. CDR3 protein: CASSFGTSGRRDTQYF. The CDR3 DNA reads TGCGCCAGCAGCTTTGGGACTAGCGGGAGGCGGGATACGCAGTATTTT. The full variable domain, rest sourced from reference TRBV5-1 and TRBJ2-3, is KAGVTQTPRYLIKTRGQQVTLSCSPISGHRSVSWYQQTPGQGLQFLFEYFSETQRNKGNFPGRFSGRQFSNSRSEMNVSTLELGDSALYLCASSFGTSGRRDTQYFGPGTRLTVL.

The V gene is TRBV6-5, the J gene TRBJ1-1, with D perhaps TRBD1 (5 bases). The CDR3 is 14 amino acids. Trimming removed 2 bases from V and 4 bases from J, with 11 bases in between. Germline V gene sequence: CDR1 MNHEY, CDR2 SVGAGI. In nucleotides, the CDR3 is TGTGCCAGCAGTTACAGGGGCTTTGGCACTGAAGCTTTCTTT. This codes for CASSYRGFGTEAFF.

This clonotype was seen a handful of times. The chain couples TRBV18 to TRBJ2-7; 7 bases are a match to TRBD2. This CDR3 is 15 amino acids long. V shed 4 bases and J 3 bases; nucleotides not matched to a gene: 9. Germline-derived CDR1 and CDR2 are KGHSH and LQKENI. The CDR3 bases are TGTGCCAGCTCACTCTACGGGACTAATAACTACGAGCAGTACTTC. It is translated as CASSLYGTNNYEQYF.

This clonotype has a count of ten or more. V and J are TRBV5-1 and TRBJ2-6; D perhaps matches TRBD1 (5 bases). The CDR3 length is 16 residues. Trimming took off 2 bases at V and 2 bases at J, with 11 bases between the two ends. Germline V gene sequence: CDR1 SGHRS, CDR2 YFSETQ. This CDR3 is CASSFMTVPGANVLTF. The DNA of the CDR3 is TGCGCCAGCAGCTTCATGACAGTCCCTGGGGCCAACGTCCTGACTTTC. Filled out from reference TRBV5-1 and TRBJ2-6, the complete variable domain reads KAGVTQTPRYLIKTRGQQVTLSCSPISGHRSVSWYQQTPGQGLQFLFEYFSETQRNKGNFPGRFSGRQFSNSRSEMNVSTLELGDSALYLCASSFMTVPGANVLTFGAGSRLTVL.

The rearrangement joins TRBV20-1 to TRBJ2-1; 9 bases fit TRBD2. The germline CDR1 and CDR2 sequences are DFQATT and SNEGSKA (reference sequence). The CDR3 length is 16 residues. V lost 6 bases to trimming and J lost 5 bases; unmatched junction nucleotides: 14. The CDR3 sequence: CSAPAPTSGPDNEQFF. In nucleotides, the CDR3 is TGCAGTGCCCCTGCCCCGACTAGCGGCCCGGACAATGAGCAGTTCTTC.

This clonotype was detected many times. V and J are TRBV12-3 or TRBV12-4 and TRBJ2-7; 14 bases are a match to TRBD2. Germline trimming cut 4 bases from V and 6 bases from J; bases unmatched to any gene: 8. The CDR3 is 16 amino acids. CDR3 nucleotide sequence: TGTGCCAGCAGTTCCGGACTAGCGGGAGGTGGGTCCGAGCAGTACTTC. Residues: CASSSGLAGGGSEQYF.